One T cell receptor beta chain is described in this entry. The antigen remains undetermined. This entry is derived from a study of cytomegalovirus exposure and HLA in healthy donors. Study observations and caveats: Most TCRs appeared rarely, but some public TCRs recurred in many donors.

With 60 Vbeta and 13 Jbeta primers, the PCR was carried out. TCRdb keeps only in-frame clones here, not all; method: immunoSEQ multiplex PCR. The sample has roughly 120,000 clones, roughly four fifths seen once. The trim removed 6 bases at V and 1 base at J, leaving 5 bases unmatched. CDR1 and CDR2 (germline): SNHLY, FYNNEI. The CDR3 is 15 amino acids. The material sequenced was PBMCs. This TCR was sampled from a woman aged 60-70 years in good health and CMV-seropositive. J is TRBJ1-4 and V is TRBV2; 7 nucleotides match TRBD1. The CDR3 region has the DNA TGTGCCAGCAGAAAACAGGGGATAACTAATGAAAAACTGTTTTTT. It translates to CASRKQGITNEKLFF. Together with reference TRBV2 and TRBJ1-4, the CDR3 gives the full variable domain: EPEVTQTPSHQVTQMGQEVILRCVPISNHLYFYWYRQILGQKVEFLVSFYNNEISEKSEIFDDQFSVERPDGSNFTLKIRSTKLEDSAMYFCASRKQGITNEKLFFGSGTQLSVL.